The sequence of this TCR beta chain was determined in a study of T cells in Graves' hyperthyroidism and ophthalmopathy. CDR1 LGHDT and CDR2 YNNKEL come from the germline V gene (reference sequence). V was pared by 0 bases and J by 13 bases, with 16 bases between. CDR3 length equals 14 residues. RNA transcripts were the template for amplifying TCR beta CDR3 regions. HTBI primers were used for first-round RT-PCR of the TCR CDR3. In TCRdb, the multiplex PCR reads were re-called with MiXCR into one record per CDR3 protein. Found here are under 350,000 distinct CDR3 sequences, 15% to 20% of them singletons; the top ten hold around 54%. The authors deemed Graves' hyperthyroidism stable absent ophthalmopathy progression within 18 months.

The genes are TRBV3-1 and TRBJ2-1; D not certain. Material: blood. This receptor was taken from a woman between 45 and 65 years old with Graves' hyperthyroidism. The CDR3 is CASSQDWVVGSQFF. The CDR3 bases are TGTGCCAGCAGCCAAGATTGGGTAGTTGGTTCACAGTTCTTC.